The 31 T cell receptor beta chains below were found in one sample sequenced in a study of T cell repertoires in cytomegalovirus infection. A single record per CDR3 protein comes from TCRdb applying MiXCR to the reads. There are about 830,000 distinct CDR3 sequences in the sample; around a third occur only once, and 9.5% to 15% lies in the top ten. No antigen has been identified for these receptors. Sequenced here: cultured CD8+ T cells from PBMCs, sampled from culture after CMV antigen stimulation. The source is a human donor in good health (CMV status not recorded). Some clones in this sample may be carry-over from other donors' samples.

This clonotype was counted between two and nine times. The genes are TRBV2 and TRBJ2-1, with 8 nucleotides matching TRBD2. This CDR3 region has 16 residues. The germline V gene has CDR1 SNHLY and CDR2 FYNNEI. V shed 2 bases, J shed 5 bases, and the junction held 8 bases outside the gene matches. CDR3 coding DNA: TGTGCCAGCAGTGAATTGGGACTAGATCCTGACAATGAGCAGTTCTTC. It translates to CASSELGLDPDNEQFF. Using reference TRBV2 and TRBJ2-1 for the parts outside the CDR3, the full variable domain is EPEVTQTPSHQVTQMGQEVILRCVPISNHLYFYWYRQILGQKVEFLVSFYNNEISEKSEIFDDQFSVERPDGSNFTLKIRSTKLEDSAMYFCASSELGLDPDNEQFFGPGTRLTVL.

The genes are TRBV10-3 and TRBJ2-7, with TRBD2 matching 9 bases. Germline V lookup: CDR1 ENHRY, CDR2 SYGVKD. The CDR3 is 15 amino acids. V dropped 6 bases and J dropped 3; count of bases not matched to a gene: 9. The CDR3 DNA reads as TGTGCCATCAGGCGGTCTAGCGGGGCCCACTACGAGCAGTACTTC. It codes for CAIRRSSGAHYEQYF.

The gene calls are TRBV10-3 and TRBJ2-2; 11 bases fit TRBD2. The CDR3 runs 16 residues. Germline assignment: CDR1 ENHRY and CDR2 SYGVKD. V was clipped by 10 bases and J by 6 bases; unmatched bases: 13. CDR3 loop: CATLQLAGEGAGELFF. Written as DNA, the CDR3 is TGTGCCACCCTCCAACTAGCGGGGGAAGGGGCCGGGGAGCTGTTTTTT.

V gene TRBV7-9 combines with J gene TRBJ2-4; D unresolved. CDR1 is SEHNR and CDR2 is FQNEAQ in the germline V gene (reference sequence). The CDR3 covers 14 residues. Trimming took 6 bases from V and 0 from J, leaving 9 bases between them. In DNA, the CDR3 is TGTGCCAGCAGTTACAGCCCAGCCAAAAACATTCAGTACTTC. The encoded protein is CASSYSPAKNIQYF.

This rearrangement joins TRBV19 to TRBJ1-1, with 7 bases lining up with TRBD1. The J segment lost 5 bases and the V segment lost 7 bases, leaving 13 bases of the junction unmatched. Germline values: CDR1 LNHDA, CDR2 SQIVND (reference sequence). This CDR3 contains 15 residues. CDR3 amino acids: CASTLWGQSGTEAFF. CDR3 DNA sequence: TGTGCCAGTACCCTGTGGGGACAGTCGGGTACTGAAGCTTTCTTT.

This chain uses TRBV7-9 with TRBJ2-2; weak D call: TRBD2 (6 bases). The CDR3 spans 16 residues. Per germline, CDR1 SEHNR and CDR2 FQNEAQ (reference sequence). V lost 5 bases and J lost 0, with 13 bases in between. This CDR3 is CASSQDGGSNTGELFF. CDR3 nucleotide sequence: TGTGCCAGCAGCCAAGACGGAGGGTCGAACACCGGGGAGCTGTTTTTT.

There are a few counts of this clonotype. The chain combines TRBV4-1 with TRBJ1-6; unclear D gene. This CDR3 spans 12 amino acids. Looked up from germline, CDR1 is MGHRA and CDR2 is YSYEKL. With 1 base removed from V and 9 bases from J, the gap between germline ends came to 4 bases. The CDR3 DNA reads TGCGCCAGCAGCCAAGGGGTTTCACCCCTCCACTTT. Its translation is CASSQGVSPLHF.

The sample holds a few counts of this clonotype. J is TRBJ2-1 and V is TRBV7-6, with D perhaps given as TRBD1 or TRBD2 (6 bases each). CDR3 length equals 14 residues. The ends were cut back, 1 base at V and 8 bases at J, with 12 bases in the middle. Germline V gene lookup returns CDR1 SGHVS and CDR2 FNYEAQ. Here the CDR3 DNA reads TGTGCCAGCAGCTTAGTTGGGGGGCCCGATGAGCAGTTCTTC. It encodes CASSLVGGPDEQFF.

J is TRBJ1-5 and V is TRBV27, with D unresolved. Germline V CDR1 and CDR2: MNHEY, SMNVEV (reference sequence). V lost 5 bases and J 1 base, leaving 12 bases between the germline ends. This CDR3 has 15 amino acids. In DNA form, the CDR3 reads TGTGCCAGCAGTCCGGGGTCGGCGAGCAATCAGCCCCAGCATTTT. It translates to CASSPGSASNQPQHF.

The gene calls are TRBV7-6 and TRBJ2-1; a weak D match, TRBD1 (5 bases). Germline values: CDR1 SGHVS, CDR2 FNYEAQ. V dropped 5 bases and J dropped 7 bases, with 15 bases sitting between them. This CDR3 has 14 amino acids. In DNA, the CDR3 is TGTGCCAGCAGCGATGTGGAAGGGGTGAATGAGCAGTTCTTC. Translation: CASSDVEGVNEQFF.

The rearrangement joins TRBV15 to TRBJ2-7; D call uncertain. CDR1 is LNHNV, CDR2 YYDKDF, per germline (reference sequence). This CDR3 is 14 amino acids long. The germline V and J ends were trimmed by 0 bases and 3 bases, with 9 bases remaining between them. DNA of the CDR3: TGTGCCACCAGCAGAGACCGACGGTTCTACGAGCAGTACTTC. Translating gives CATSRDRRFYEQYF.

This clonotype was recorded at least ten times. The genes are TRBV7-2 and TRBJ1-2; maybe TRBD1 (6 bases). V gave up 6 bases and J gave up 4 bases, with 15 bases separating them. Germline CDR1 and CDR2: SGHTA and FQGNSA. This CDR3 has 14 residues. In DNA form, the CDR3 reads TGTGCCAGCAGTCCAAACAGGGCTCTCTATGGCTACACCTTC. Its translation is CASSPNRALYGYTF.

V and J are TRBV5-1 and TRBJ1-1; D gene unclear. This CDR3 comprises 14 residues. Germline V gives CDR1 SGHRS, CDR2 YFSETQ. V lost 3 bases to trimming and J lost 4 bases, with 13 bases between them. CDR3 sequence reads: CASSYGREGTEAFF. DNA of the CDR3: TGCGCCAGCAGCTACGGACGGGAAGGCACTGAAGCTTTCTTT.

In DNA form, the CDR3 reads TGCAGTGCTAGAACGGGTCAAATAAACACTGAAGCTTTCTTT. Translated: CSARTGQINTEAFF. The chain recombines TRBV20-1 with TRBJ1-1; D unclear. Trimming removed 2 bases from V and 2 bases from J, with 12 bases in between. This CDR3 has 14 amino acids. CDR1 and CDR2 from the germline V gene are DFQATT and SNEGSKA (reference sequence).

Only a few counts were recorded for this clonotype. The chain joins TRBV4-1 to TRBJ2-2; D is perhaps TRBD1 (5 bases). Germline-derived CDR1 and CDR2 are MGHRA and YSYEKL. This CDR3 has 13 residues. The germline V and J ends were trimmed by 4 bases and 7 bases, with 10 bases remaining between them. This CDR3 is CASSPGSSGELFF. CDR3 nucleotides: TGCGCCAGCAGCCCAGGGTCGAGCGGGGAGCTGTTTTTT.

V and J are TRBV6-1 and TRBJ1-2; no clear D gene. The CDR3 consists of 13 residues. CDR1 and CDR2 from the germline V gene are MNHNS and SASEGT. The V end lost 2 bases, the J end lost 3 bases, and 7 bases lay between the germline ends. The CDR3 DNA reads TGTGCCAGCAGTGAACGATTGGACTATGGCTACACCTTC. As protein: CASSERLDYGYTF.

The chain couples TRBV9 to TRBJ2-3, with TRBD2 matching 14 bases. This CDR3 is built from 15 residues. V shed 3 bases, J shed 7 bases, and the junction held 4 bases outside the gene matches. The germline V gene has CDR1 SGDLS and CDR2 YYNGEE. The CDR3 DNA sequence: TGTGCCAGCAGCGAGGGGACTAGCGGGGGTTATACGCAGTATTTT. Translated: CASSEGTSGGYTQYF.

This clonotype has only a few counts. This chain connects TRBV6-2 or TRBV6-3 to TRBJ2-7; no clear D gene. The CDR3 extends over 14 amino acids. V was cut by 8 bases and J by 3 bases, with 17 bases left in between. Germline V gives CDR1 MNHEY, CDR2 SVGEGT. This CDR3 is CASLGVRVLYEQYF. The CDR3 bases are TGTGCCAGCCTTGGGGTTCGAGTCCTCTACGAGCAGTACTTC.

The rearrangement joins TRBV12-3 or TRBV12-4 to TRBJ2-3, with a tentative D call TRBD1 (6 bases). This CDR3 has 18 amino acids. Trimming took 2 bases from V and 0 from J, leaving 18 bases between them. CDR3 protein: CASSLTYRAQGSTDTQYF. For the CDR3, the DNA is TGTGCCAGCAGTTTAACCTACAGGGCCCAAGGGAGCACAGATACGCAGTATTTT.

The J gene is TRBJ1-1, the V gene TRBV6-5, with D possibly TRBD1 on 5 matching bases. The CDR3 loop spans 16 amino acids. Trimming left V 0 bases short and J 0 bases short, with 11 bases between. Germline V CDR1 and CDR2: MNHEY, SVGAGI. The CDR3 coding sequence is TGTGCCAGCAGTTACTCATATCGGGGGATGAACACTGAAGCTTTCTTT. Its translation is CASSYSYRGMNTEAFF.

The chain carries TRBV7-9 and TRBJ1-1; unclear D gene. Germline CDR1 is SEHNR and CDR2 is FQNEAQ (reference sequence). The CDR3 extends over 16 amino acids. V was shortened by 4 bases and J by 0 bases, with 15 bases between the two germline ends. CDR3 region: CASSSHPTRVNTEAFF. The CDR3 DNA follows: TGTGCCAGCAGCTCCCACCCCACGCGGGTGAACACTGAAGCTTTCTTT.

The chain has TRBV25-1 and TRBJ2-3; D may be TRBD1 (5 bases). This CDR3 spans 16 amino acids. Trimming left V 1 base short and J 4 bases short, with 15 bases between. Germline values: CDR1 MGHDK, CDR2 SYGVNS. As DNA, the CDR3 is TGTGCCAGCAGTGAATGGGGTAAGCAGGGCCCAGATACGCAGTATTTT. Its translation is CASSEWGKQGPDTQYF.

This clonotype was counted ten times or more. The V call is TRBV7-2, the J call TRBJ2-1; maybe TRBD1 (6 bases). The CDR3 sequence is 16 residues long. V was shortened by 2 bases and J by 5 bases, with 16 bases between the two germline ends. CDR1 is SGHTA and CDR2 is FQGNSA in the germline V gene. CDR3 region: CASSLWGRGLNNEQFF. CDR3 in DNA: TGTGCCAGCAGCTTATGGGGCAGGGGATTAAACAATGAGCAGTTCTTC.

The chain carries TRBV11-2 and TRBJ2-7, with D possibly matching TRBD1 (6 bases). Germline V gene lookup returns CDR1 SGHAT and CDR2 FQNNGV. Trimming cost V 1 base and J 3 bases, with 19 bases left between them. CDR3 length: 17 residues. The CDR3 region is CASSLGPPTGTHYEQYV. The DNA for the CDR3 is TGTGCCAGCAGCTTAGGGCCCCCCACAGGGACCCACTACGAGCAGTACGTC.

This clonotype was observed a handful of times. The rearrangement uses TRBV28 and TRBJ1-6; D is uncertain. Germline CDR1 is MDHEN and CDR2 is SYDVKM. This CDR3 has 14 amino acids. The V end was cut by 2 bases, the J end by 7 bases, with 9 bases between. CDR3 residues: CASSLTRINSPLHF. Here the CDR3 DNA reads TGTGCCAGCAGTTTAACCAGGATAAATTCACCCCTCCACTTT. The full variable domain, rest sourced from reference TRBV28 and TRBJ1-6, is DVKVTQSSRYLVKRTGEKVFLECVQDMDHENMFWYRQDPGLGLRLIYFSYDVKMKEKGDIPEGYSVSREKKERFSLILESASTNQTSMYLCASSLTRINSPLHFGNGTRLTVT.

The gene calls are TRBV23-1 and TRBJ2-4; possibly TRBD1 for D (5 bases). TRBV23-1 counts as an open reading frame of uncertain function. The CDR3 spans 17 residues. V lost 4 bases and J lost 0, with 16 bases in between. CDR3 DNA: TGCGCCAGCAGTCCCTGCCGGGTAGGGGCAGCCAAAAACATTCAGTACTTC. Encoded protein: CASSPCRVGAAKNIQYF.

The chain is built from TRBV7-3 and TRBJ1-1, with 8 bases matching TRBD1. Germline V lookup: CDR1 SGHTA, CDR2 FQGTGA. Germline trimming cut 4 bases from V and 5 bases from J; bases unmatched to any gene: 12. The CDR3 is 16 amino acids. The CDR3 protein is CASSSGGQGAGTEAFF. In DNA form, the CDR3 reads TGTGCCAGCAGCTCAGGGGGGCAGGGGGCGGGTACTGAAGCTTTCTTT. Supplemented by reference TRBV7-3 and TRBJ1-1, the full variable domain reads GAGVSQTPSNKVTEKGKYVELRCDPISGHTALYWYRQSLGQGPEFLIYFQGTGAADDSGLPNDRFFAVRPEGSVSTLKIQRTERGDSAVYLCASSSGGQGAGTEAFFGQGTRLTVV.

This clonotype was counted at least ten times. The chain uses TRBV7-8 and TRBJ2-7; maybe TRBD2 (6 bases). This CDR3 is built from 12 residues. CDR1 is SGHVS, CDR2 FQNEAQ, per germline. V was trimmed by 2 bases and J by 7 bases, leaving 9 bases between them. The CDR3 reads CASSLTGGEQYF. The CDR3 DNA follows: TGTGCCAGCAGCTTAACTGGGGGGGAGCAGTACTTC. Looking up the rest from reference TRBV7-8 and TRBJ2-7 gives the full variable domain: GAGVSQSPRYKVAKRGQDVALRCDPISGHVSLFWYQQALGQGPEFLTYFQNEAQLDKSGLPSDRFFAERPEGSVSTLKIQRTQQEDSAVYLCASSLTGGEQYFGPGTRLTVT.

This clonotype was observed a few times. The J gene is TRBJ2-1, the V gene TRBV9; D may be TRBD1 or TRBD2 (6 bases each). The germline V and J ends were trimmed by 5 bases and 0 bases, with 15 bases remaining between them. From germline, CDR1 is SGDLS and CDR2 YYNGEE. The CDR3 runs to 16 residues. Here the CDR3 reads CASSGLRGSSYNEQFF. CDR3 bases: TGTGCCAGCAGTGGACTAAGGGGGAGCTCCTACAATGAGCAGTTCTTC.

This clonotype was detected many times. This chain links TRBV7-6 with TRBJ1-1; D remains ambiguous. CDR1 and CDR2 from the germline V gene are SGHVS and FNYEAQ. The V end was cut by 5 bases, the J end by 0 bases, with 13 bases between. This CDR3 spans 15 amino acids. The CDR3 DNA is TGTGCCAGCAGCCCCGGACGGCTCATGAACACTGAAGCTTTCTTT. As protein: CASSPGRLMNTEAFF.

This clonotype showed up many times. Compared with germline, one end of the junction differs, possibly owing to a read error. The rearrangement uses TRBV7-6 and TRBJ2-3; 9 bases line up with TRBD2. CDR1 and CDR2 from the germline V gene are SGHVS and FNYEAQ. This CDR3 comprises 15 residues. The chain's CDR3 is CASSLAGELTDTQYF. The CDR3 DNA sequence: TGTGCCAGCAGTTTAGCGGGGGAACTCACAGATACGCAGTATTTT.